This TCR beta chain appears in the sequencing data of a study of blood T cell repertoires in COVID-19. Study overall: Samples came from the United States, Italy and Spain, spanning acute and convalescent COVID-19. In each case, the material was cDNA or gDNA derived from T cells, B-cell-depleted T cells, or PBMCs.

Original handling: Reference gene primer amplification gave nucleated cell count estimates. The method was immunoSEQ multiplex PCR; TCRdb's version includes in-frame clones alone and lacks a portion of them. That table gives V, J and clone size, and the DNA gave D and trimming. The repertoire holds 81,000 or so clones, with 75% to 90% as singletons. From germline, CDR1 is SGHRS and CDR2 YFSETQ. The ends lost 2 bases at V and 7 bases at J; junction bases unmatched: 13. This CDR3 contains 17 residues. The chain recombines TRBV5-1 with TRBJ2-2; 8 bases agree with TRBD2. The sequence was obtained from a man between 65 and 85 years old with active or convalescent COVID-19. Sequencing was done on a sample of peripheral blood. The CDR3 nucleotides read TGCGCCAGCAGCTTTGCCGGGACTAGAGTGAGCAACGGGGAGCTGTTTTTT. It translates to CASSFAGTRVSNGELFF.